One sample yielded the 8 T cell receptor beta chains listed below, sequenced in a study of blood T cell repertoires in COVID-19. Data came from immunoSEQ multiplex PCR; TCRdb stores just in-frame clones and leaves some out. The sample has approximately 100,000 clones, approximately 87% seen once. The sample comprised peripheral blood. The receptor set was obtained from a man in his fifties with acute or convalescent COVID-19.

The chain couples TRBV7-8 to TRBJ2-7; weak D call: TRBD2 (6 bases). Trimming cost V 5 bases and J 6 bases, with 14 bases left between them. Germline V CDR1 and CDR2: SGHVS, FQNEAQ. CDR3 size: 13 residues. In nucleotides, the CDR3 is TGTGCCAGCAGCATACTCAGGGAGGCCGAGCAGTACTTC. Its translation: CASSILREAEQYF.

The rearrangement uses TRBV19 and TRBJ2-3, with D tentatively TRBD1 (6 bases). The CDR3 contains 17 residues. Germline CDR1 is LNHDA and CDR2 is SQIVND (reference sequence). With 7 bases removed from V and 4 bases from J, the gap between germline ends came to 24 bases. CDR3 region: CASNPFPGHRGPDTQYF. The CDR3, as DNA: TGTGCCAGTAACCCATTCCCGGGACACCGGGGACCAGATACGCAGTATTTT.

CDR3 sequence reads: CASSATSGSLPYNEQFF. CDR3 nucleotide sequence: TGCGCCAGCAGTGCGACTAGCGGGAGTCTGCCCTACAATGAGCAGTTCTTC. This chain joins TRBV10-1 and TRBJ2-1; 12 positions match TRBD2. The CDR3 length is 17 residues. The V segment lost 4 bases and the J segment 2 bases; nucleotides outside the gene matches: 6. Germline values: CDR1 WNHNN, CDR2 SYGVQD (reference sequence).

The rearrangement joins TRBV6-5 to TRBJ1-1; D remains ambiguous. Germline V lookup: CDR1 MNHEY, CDR2 SVGAGI. This CDR3 is 14 amino acids long. V was clipped by 1 base and J by 11 bases, with 17 bases between them. The CDR3 is CASSYLEVLTIAFF. The CDR3 DNA is TGTGCCAGCAGTTACTTGGAAGTGCTGACAATCGCTTTCTTT.

V usage is TRBV9 and J usage is TRBJ2-6; 8 bases agree with TRBD1. The CDR3 covers 18 residues. With V trimmed by 4 bases and J by 0 bases, 9 bases remained unmatched. In germline, CDR1 is SGDLS, CDR2 YYNGEE. The CDR3 nucleotides are TGTGCCAGCAGCCCGCACCGGGACAGGCTCTCTGGGGCCAACGTCCTGACTTTC. It yields the protein CASSPHRDRLSGANVLTF. Together with reference TRBV9 and TRBJ2-6, the CDR3 gives the full variable domain: DSGVTQTPKHLITATGQRVTLRCSPRSGDLSVYWYQQSLDQGLQFLIQYYNGEERAKGNILERFSAQQFPDLHSELNLSSLELGDSALYFCASSPHRDRLSGANVLTFGAGSRLTVL.

Comment on this clone: In the same sample, other DNA sequences code for this CDR3. The chain combines TRBV5-1 with TRBJ2-3, with D hard to call. Trimming took 4 bases from V and 4 from J, leaving 7 bases between them. This CDR3 comprises 12 residues. CDR1 and CDR2 (germline): SGHRS, YFSETQ. CDR3 nucleotides: TGCGCCAGCAGCCTCCCCTCAGATACGCAGTATTTT. Amino acids: CASSLPSDTQYF.

The chain is built from TRBV4-1 and TRBJ1-1; perhaps TRBD1 as D (6 bases). CDR1 is MGHRA and CDR2 is YSYEKL in the germline V gene. The CDR3 totals 17 residues. With 0 bases removed from V and 0 bases from J, the gap between germline ends came to 14 bases. DNA of the CDR3: TGCGCCAGCAGCCAAGATTGGCTTGACAGGTTGAACACTGAAGCTTTCTTT. Protein: CASSQDWLDRLNTEAFF.

About this clone itself: Mismatch with germline at one junction end may stem from a read error. V and J are TRBV7-8 and TRBJ1-1, with TRBD1 as a possible D gene (5 bases). The CDR3 extends over 13 amino acids. CDR1 and CDR2 from the germline V gene are SGHVS and FQNEAQ. DNA for the CDR3: TGTGCCAGCAGCCTCAGTGCAATGACAGTGCCCGACTTT. This encodes CASSLSAMTVPDF.